A single sample gave rise to the 8 T cell receptor beta chains below, sequenced in a study of naive and memory T cell subsets. Study results and caveats: Naive repertoires, especially CD8, held a few larger clonotypes, possibly memory cells re-expressing CD45RA.

No antigen has been identified for these receptors. The beta constant-region primer was an equimolar mix of two oligonucleotides covering TRBC1 and TRBC2. Ligated cDNA was amplified by four rounds of PCR with nested alpha and beta constant-region primers and SP2. Via MiXCR, TCRdb re-called the UMI-ligation and nested PCR reads, giving one row per CDR3 protein. The sample holds 150,000 or so distinct CDR3 sequences, about 20% seen once. Input material: naive CD4+ T cells from blood. The receptors come from a human donor in good health.

This clonotype was seen a handful of times. The chain uses TRBV6-1 and TRBJ2-7; 7 nucleotides align to TRBD1. This CDR3 has 15 amino acids. The germline V gene encodes CDR1 MNHNS and CDR2 SASEGT. The ends lost 6 bases at V and 6 bases at J; junction bases unmatched: 14. CDR3 nucleotides: TGTGCCAGCAGCCTCTCGACAGGGACCTCGCGCGAGCAGTACTTC. This codes for CASSLSTGTSREQYF.

The V and J genes are TRBV12-5 and TRBJ1-1; TRBD1 matches 10 bases. Germline V gives CDR1 LGHNT, CDR2 FRNRAP. CDR3 length: 14 amino acids. Unmatched junction bases numbered 13, after V lost 7 bases and J lost 11 bases. CDR3 nucleotides: TGTGCTAGTGCACCCTCCGGGACAGGGGTGACGGCTTTCTTT. As protein: CASAPSGTGVTAFF. The full variable domain, with the rest looked up from reference TRBV12-5 and TRBJ1-1, is DARVTQTPRHKVTEMGQEVTMRCQPILGHNTVFWYRQTMMQGLELLAYFRNRAPLDDSGMPKDRFSAEMPDATLATLKIQPSEPRDSAVYFCASAPSGTGVTAFFGQGTRLTVV.

This clonotype was observed many times. The V gene is TRBV7-2, the J gene TRBJ2-1; D is undetermined. Trimming pared 0 bases from V and 0 bases from J, leaving 6 bases between. There are 15 residues in the CDR3. Germline V gene data show CDR1 as SGHTA and CDR2 as FQGNSA. CDR3 bases: TGTGCCAGCAGCTTAGCAGGAATCTCCTACAATGAGCAGTTCTTC. It translates to CASSLAGISYNEQFF.

This clonotype was seen a handful of times. V is TRBV10-3 and J is TRBJ1-2; D ambiguous. Germline V gene data show CDR1 as ENHRY and CDR2 as SYGVKD. V lost 4 bases, J lost 8 bases, and 11 bases lay in between. This CDR3 contains 12 residues. The CDR3 DNA reads as TGTGCCATCAGTGTAATAGGGTCGGGCTACACCTTC. Translated: CAISVIGSGYTF.

This clonotype was seen more than once but under ten times. The chain uses TRBV5-1 and TRBJ2-1; D is unresolved. Per germline, CDR1 SGHRS and CDR2 YFSETQ. This CDR3 has 13 amino acids. The V and J ends lost 7 bases and 0 bases respectively, with 8 bases between them. CDR3 protein: CASWQSSYNEQFF. The CDR3, as DNA: TGCGCCAGCTGGCAGAGCTCCTACAATGAGCAGTTCTTC.

The chain joins TRBV20-1 to TRBJ2-7; TRBD2 agrees at 8 bases. The CDR3 is 14 amino acids. V dropped 1 base and J dropped 1; count of bases not matched to a gene: 3. CDR1 and CDR2 from the germline V gene are DFQATT and SNEGSKA (reference sequence). The CDR3 is CSARAGLASYEQYF. The CDR3 bases are TGCAGTGCTAGAGCTGGACTAGCTTCCTACGAGCAGTACTTC.

CDR3 loop: CATQRGQIEKLFF. The DNA of the CDR3 is TGTGCCACACAAAGGGGGCAGATCGAAAAACTGTTTTTT. The chain combines TRBV10-3 with TRBJ1-4, with 7 bases that match TRBD1. Germline CDR1 reads ENHRY; CDR2 reads SYGVKD. The CDR3 sequence is 13 residues long. V was clipped by 10 bases and J by 8 bases; unmatched bases: 10.

This clonotype was seen more than once but under ten times. The chain has TRBV12-2 and TRBJ2-5; TRBD1 reflects the table's D call only, with no check against the DNA. TRBV12-2 is tagged as a pseudogene. CDR3 size: 16 residues. In DNA, the CDR3 is TGTGCAAGTCGCCTCAGCGGACCCGGCCGGGCGGAGACCCAGTACTTC. This translates into CASRLSGPGRAETQYF.